This entry features one T cell receptor (beta chain) sequence. This entry is derived from a study of blood T cell repertoires in COVID-19. Study-wide context: The samples span acute and convalescent COVID-19 from the United States, Italy and Spain.

The CDR3 has 15 amino acids. Repertoires were generated with immunoSEQ multiplex PCR, while TCRdb's copy carries only in-frame clones and drops some. Of 90,000 or so clones listed, approximately 84% are singletons. Material for sequencing was peripheral blood. This TCR was recovered from a man of 80 years or more with active or convalescent COVID-19. The chain has TRBV21-1 and TRBJ1-1. TRBV21-1 is a pseudogene segment. The CDR3 protein is CASSKVEGMNTEAFF. The DNA of the CDR3 is TGTGCCAGCAGCAAAGTGGAGGGAATGAACACTGAAGCTTTCTTT.